The text below deals with one TCR beta chain. The germline V gene has CDR1 LNHDA and CDR2 SQIVND (reference sequence). With 7 bases clipped from V and 13 bases from J, the junction kept 21 bases outside the gene matches. The CDR3 is made up of 18 amino acids. The sample is drawn from a study of blood T cell repertoires in COVID-19. Only in-frame clones appear in the TCRdb table, and some are missing; sequencing was by immunoSEQ multiplex PCR. The sample has about 150,000 clones, 84% seen once; the top ten hold 5.5% to 7.5%. Specimen: PBMCs or T cells enriched from blood (not recorded which). The rearrangement uses TRBV19 and TRBJ2-2; the match to TRBD2 covers 13 bases. The source is a woman between 45 and 60 years old who had been exposed to COVID-19. DNA of the CDR3: TGTGCCAGTACCATGCCCTCACTAGCGGGAGGGGCGTTAGTGGGGCTGTTTTTT. It specifies CASTMPSLAGGALVGLFF.